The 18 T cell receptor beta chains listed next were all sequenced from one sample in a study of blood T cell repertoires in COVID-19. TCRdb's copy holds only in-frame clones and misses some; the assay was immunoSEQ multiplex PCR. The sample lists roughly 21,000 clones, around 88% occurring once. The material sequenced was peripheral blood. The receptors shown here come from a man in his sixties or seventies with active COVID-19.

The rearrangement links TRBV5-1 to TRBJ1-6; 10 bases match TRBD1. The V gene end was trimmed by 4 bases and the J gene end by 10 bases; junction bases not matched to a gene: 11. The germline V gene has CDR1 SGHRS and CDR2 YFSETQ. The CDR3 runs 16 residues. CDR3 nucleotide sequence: TGCGCCAGCAGCATGGCCTTGGGGACAGGGGTCTCACCCCTCCACTTT. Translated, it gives CASSMALGTGVSPLHF.

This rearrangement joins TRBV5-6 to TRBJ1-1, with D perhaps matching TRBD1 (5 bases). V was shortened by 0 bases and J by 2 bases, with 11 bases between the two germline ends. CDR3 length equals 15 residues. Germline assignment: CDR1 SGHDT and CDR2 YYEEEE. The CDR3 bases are TGTGCCAGCAGCTTGGAACAGGAATTCAACACTGAAGCTTTCTTT. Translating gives CASSLEQEFNTEAFF.

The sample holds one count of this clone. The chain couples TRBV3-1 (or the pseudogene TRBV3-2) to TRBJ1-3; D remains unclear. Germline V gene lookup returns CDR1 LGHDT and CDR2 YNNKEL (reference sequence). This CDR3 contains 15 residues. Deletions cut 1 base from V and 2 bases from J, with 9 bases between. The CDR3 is CASSQVMRPGNTIYF. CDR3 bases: TGTGCCAGCAGCCAAGTTATGCGGCCTGGAAACACCATATATTTT.

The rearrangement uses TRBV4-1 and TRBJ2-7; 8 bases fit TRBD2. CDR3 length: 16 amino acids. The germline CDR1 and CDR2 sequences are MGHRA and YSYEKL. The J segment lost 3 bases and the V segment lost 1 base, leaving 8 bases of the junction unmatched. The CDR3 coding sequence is TGCGCCAGCAGCCAAGGGGGGGGACTAGGAAACTACGAGCAGTACTTC. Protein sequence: CASSQGGGLGNYEQYF.

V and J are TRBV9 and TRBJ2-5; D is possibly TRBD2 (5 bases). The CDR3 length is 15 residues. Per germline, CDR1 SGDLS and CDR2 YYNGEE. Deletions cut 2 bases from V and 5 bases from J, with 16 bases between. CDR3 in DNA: TGTGCCAGCAGCGTTCAAAGGGTCCCGGGGGAGACCCAGTACTTC. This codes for CASSVQRVPGETQYF. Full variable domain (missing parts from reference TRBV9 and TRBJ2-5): DSGVTQTPKHLITATGQRVTLRCSPRSGDLSVYWYQQSLDQGLQFLIQYYNGEERAKGNILERFSAQQFPDLHSELNLSSLELGDSALYFCASSVQRVPGETQYFGPGTRLLVL.

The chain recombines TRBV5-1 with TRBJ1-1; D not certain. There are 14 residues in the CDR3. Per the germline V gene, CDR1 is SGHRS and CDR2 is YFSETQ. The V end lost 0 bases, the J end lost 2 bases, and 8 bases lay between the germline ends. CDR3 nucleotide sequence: TGCGCCAGCAGCTTGGTACACCAAAACACTGAAGCTTTCTTT. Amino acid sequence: CASSLVHQNTEAFF.

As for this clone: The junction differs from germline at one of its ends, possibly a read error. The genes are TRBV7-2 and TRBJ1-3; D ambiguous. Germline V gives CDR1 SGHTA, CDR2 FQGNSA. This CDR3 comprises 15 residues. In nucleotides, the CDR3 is TGTGCCAGCAGCCTAGCTTGGGGAGCCGGAAACACCATATATTTT. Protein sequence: CASSLAWGAGNTIYF.

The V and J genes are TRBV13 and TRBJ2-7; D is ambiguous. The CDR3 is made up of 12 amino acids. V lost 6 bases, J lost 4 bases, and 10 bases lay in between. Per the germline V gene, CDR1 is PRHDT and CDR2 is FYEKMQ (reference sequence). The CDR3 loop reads CASSQLLYEQYF. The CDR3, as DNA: TGTGCCAGCAGTCAACTTCTTTACGAGCAGTACTTC.

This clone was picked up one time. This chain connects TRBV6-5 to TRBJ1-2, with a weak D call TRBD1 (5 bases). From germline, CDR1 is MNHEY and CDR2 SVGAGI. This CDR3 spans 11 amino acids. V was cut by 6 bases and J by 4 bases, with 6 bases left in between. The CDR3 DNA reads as TGTGCCAGCAGGGACACCTATGGCTACACCTTC. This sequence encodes CASRDTYGYTF.

The CDR3 sequence: CASNLQGQLTEAFF. The CDR3 bases are TGTGCCAGCAATTTACAGGGCCAATTAACTGAAGCTTTCTTT. The chain is built from TRBV2 and TRBJ1-1; D is perhaps TRBD1 (6 bases). Germline V CDR1 and CDR2: SNHLY, FYNNEI. The V and J ends lost 7 bases and 5 bases respectively, with 17 bases between them. This CDR3 has 14 amino acids. Full variable domain (missing parts from reference TRBV2 and TRBJ1-1): EPEVTQTPSHQVTQMGQEVILRCVPISNHLYFYWYRQILGQKVEFLVSFYNNEISEKSEIFDDQFSVERPDGSNFTLKIRSTKLEDSAMYFCASNLQGQLTEAFFGQGTRLTVV.

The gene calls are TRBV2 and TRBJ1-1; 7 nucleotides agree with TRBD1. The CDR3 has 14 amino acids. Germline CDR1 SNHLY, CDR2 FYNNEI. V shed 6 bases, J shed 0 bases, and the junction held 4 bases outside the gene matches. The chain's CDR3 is CASRIGGLNTEAFF. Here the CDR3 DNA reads TGTGCCAGCAGGATAGGGGGCCTGAACACTGAAGCTTTCTTT.

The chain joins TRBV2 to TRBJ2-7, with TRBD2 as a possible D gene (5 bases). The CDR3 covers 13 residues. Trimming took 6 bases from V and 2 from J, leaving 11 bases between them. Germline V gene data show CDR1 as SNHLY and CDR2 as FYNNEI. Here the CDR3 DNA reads TGTGCCAGCAGAAGGGTGGGAGCCTACGAGCAGTACTTC. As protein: CASRRVGAYEQYF. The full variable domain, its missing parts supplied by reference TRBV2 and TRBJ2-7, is EPEVTQTPSHQVTQMGQEVILRCVPISNHLYFYWYRQILGQKVEFLVSFYNNEISEKSEIFDDQFSVERPDGSNFTLKIRSTKLEDSAMYFCASRRVGAYEQYFGPGTRLTVT.

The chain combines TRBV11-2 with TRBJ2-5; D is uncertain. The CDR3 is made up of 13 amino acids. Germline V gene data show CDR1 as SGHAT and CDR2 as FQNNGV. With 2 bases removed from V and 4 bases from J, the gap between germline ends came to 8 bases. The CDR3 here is CASSLYSLETQYF. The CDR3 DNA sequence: TGTGCCAGCAGCTTATACAGTTTAGAGACCCAGTACTTC.

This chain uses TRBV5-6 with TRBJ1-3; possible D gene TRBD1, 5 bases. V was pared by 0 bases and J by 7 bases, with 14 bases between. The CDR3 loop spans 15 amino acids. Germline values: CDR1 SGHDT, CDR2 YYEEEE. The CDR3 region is CASSLGRGEANTIYF. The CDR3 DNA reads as TGTGCCAGCAGCTTGGGTAGGGGCGAGGCGAACACCATATATTTT.

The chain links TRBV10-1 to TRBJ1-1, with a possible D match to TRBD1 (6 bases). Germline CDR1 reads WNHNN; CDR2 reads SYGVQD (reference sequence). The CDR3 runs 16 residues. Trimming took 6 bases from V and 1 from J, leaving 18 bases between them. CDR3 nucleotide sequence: TGCGCCAGCAGCGACAGGCCCGGGGCGGCGAACACTGAAGCTTTCTTT. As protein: CASSDRPGAANTEAFF.

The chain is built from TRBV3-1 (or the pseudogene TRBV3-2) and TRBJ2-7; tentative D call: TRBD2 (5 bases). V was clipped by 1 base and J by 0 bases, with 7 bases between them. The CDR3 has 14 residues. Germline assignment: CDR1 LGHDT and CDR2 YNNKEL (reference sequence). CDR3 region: CASSQGRSSYEQYF. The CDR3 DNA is TGTGCCAGCAGCCAAGGGAGGAGCTCCTACGAGCAGTACTTC.

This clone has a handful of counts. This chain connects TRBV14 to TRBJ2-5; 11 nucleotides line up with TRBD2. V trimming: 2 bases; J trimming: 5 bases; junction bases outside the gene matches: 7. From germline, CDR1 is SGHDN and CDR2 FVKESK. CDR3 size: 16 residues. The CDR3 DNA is TGTGCCAGCAGCCAATTTCTAGCGGGGGGTTTGGAGACCCAGTACTTC. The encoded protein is CASSQFLAGGLETQYF.

The CDR3, as DNA: TGTGCCACCAGCAGAGAGGGGCCCCGATCCCAGCCCCAGCATTTT. Its protein is CATSREGPRSQPQHF. The rearrangement joins TRBV15 to TRBJ1-5; perhaps TRBD1 as D (5 bases). Looked up from germline, CDR1 is LNHNV and CDR2 is YYDKDF (reference sequence). Trimming pared 0 bases from V and 7 bases from J, leaving 13 bases between. The CDR3 extends over 15 amino acids.